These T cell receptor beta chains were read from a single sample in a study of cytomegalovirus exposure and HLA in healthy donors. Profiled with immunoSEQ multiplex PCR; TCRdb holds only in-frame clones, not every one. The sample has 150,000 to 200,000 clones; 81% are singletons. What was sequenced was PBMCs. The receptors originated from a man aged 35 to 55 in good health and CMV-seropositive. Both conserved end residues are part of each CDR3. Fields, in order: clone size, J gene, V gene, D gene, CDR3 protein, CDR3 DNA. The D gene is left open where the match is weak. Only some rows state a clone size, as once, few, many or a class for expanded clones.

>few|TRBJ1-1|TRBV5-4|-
CASSLARSPEAFF
TGTGCCAGCAGCTTGGCCAGGTCTCCTGAAGCTTTCTTT
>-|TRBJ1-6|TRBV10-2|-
CASSESVLGGAGGYSPLHF
TGCGCCAGCAGTGAGTCGGTTTTAGGAGGGGCTGGTGGATATTCACCCCTCCACTTT
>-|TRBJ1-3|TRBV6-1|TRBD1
CASSESGQGMGNTIYF
TGTGCCAGCAGTGAATCGGGACAGGGAATGGGGAACACCATATATTTT
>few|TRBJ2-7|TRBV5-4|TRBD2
CASSSAPRLAGGGEQYF
TGTGCCAGCAGCTCGGCCCCCCGACTAGCGGGGGGTGGTGAGCAGTACTTC
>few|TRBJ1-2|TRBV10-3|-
CAISESNRIIF
TGTGCCATCAGTGAGTCTAACAGGATTATCTTC
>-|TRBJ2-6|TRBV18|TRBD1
CASSPPGQGRSGANVLTF
TGTGCCAGCTCACCCCCGGGACAGGGTAGGTCTGGGGCCAACGTCCTGACTTTC
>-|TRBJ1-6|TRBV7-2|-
CASSWMDGDNSPLHF
TGTGCCAGCAGCTGGATGGACGGGGATAATTCACCCCTCCACTTT
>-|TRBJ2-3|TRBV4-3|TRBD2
CASSPAGTSVKADTQYF
TGCGCCAGCAGCCCCGCGGGGACTAGCGTGAAGGCAGATACGCAGTATTTT
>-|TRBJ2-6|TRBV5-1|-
CASAPSGAGSNVLTF
TGCGCCAGCGCTCCCTCCGGTGCGGGCTCCAACGTCCTGACTTTC
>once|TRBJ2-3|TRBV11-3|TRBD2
CASSFGSSGRSDTQYF
TGTGCCAGCAGCTTCGGGTCTAGCGGGAGATCAGATACGCAGTATTTT
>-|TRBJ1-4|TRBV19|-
CASSPPRQYSKGVVLFF
TGTGCCAGTTCCCCCCCCCGACAGTATTCCAAGGGGGTGGTACTGTTTTTT
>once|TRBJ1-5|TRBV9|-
CASSVEPQGDQPQHF
TGTGCCAGCAGCGTAGAGCCCCAGGGTGATCAGCCCCAGCATTTT
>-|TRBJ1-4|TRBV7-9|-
CSSGQGNEKLFF
TGTTCCAGCGGGCAGGGGAATGAAAAACTGTTTTTT
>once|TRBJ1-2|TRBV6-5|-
CASSPTGRNYGYTF
TGTGCCAGCAGTCCTACAGGACGAAACTATGGCTACACCTTC
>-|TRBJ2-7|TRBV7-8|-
CASSSLLGSYEQYF
TGTGCCAGCAGCTCTCTCCTAGGCTCCTACGAGCAGTACTTC
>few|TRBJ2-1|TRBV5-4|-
CASSRSTRNPALNEQFF
TGTGCCAGCAGCCGGTCGACTCGTAACCCTGCTTTGAATGAGCAGTTCTTC
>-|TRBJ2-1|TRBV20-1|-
CSASPVYEQFF
TGCAGTGCTAGTCCAGTATATGAGCAGTTCTTC
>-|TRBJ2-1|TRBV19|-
CASSMELVSNEQFF
TGTGCCAGTAGTATGGAACTAGTTTCCAATGAGCAGTTCTTC
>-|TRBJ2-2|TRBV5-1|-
CASSYGPVNTGELFF
TGCGCCAGCAGCTATGGGCCGGTGAACACCGGGGAGCTGTTTTTT
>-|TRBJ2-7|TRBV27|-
CASSLSVDSLYEQYF
TGTGCCAGCAGTTTATCGGTGGACAGCCTCTACGAGCAGTACTTC
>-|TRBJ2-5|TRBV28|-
CASSSGIGQKKNPQETQYF
TGTGCCAGCAGTTCCGGAATAGGACAGAAGAAAAACCCCCAAGAGACCCAGTACTTC
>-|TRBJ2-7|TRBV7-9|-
CASSLGQGLSYEQYF
TGTGCCAGCAGCTTGGGGCAGGGTTTGTCCTACGAGCAGTACTTC
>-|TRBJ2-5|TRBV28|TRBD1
CASSFPPGQGIPQETQYF
TGTGCCAGCAGTTTTCCCCCGGGACAGGGGATACCCCAAGAGACCCAGTACTTC
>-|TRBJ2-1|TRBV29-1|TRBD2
CSGPRGPVLAGENEQFF
TGCAGCGGACCCAGGGGGCCGGTACTAGCGGGAGAAAATGAGCAGTTCTTC
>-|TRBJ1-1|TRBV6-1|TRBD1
CASSKQGAGSTEAFF
TGTGCCAGCAGTAAACAGGGGGCGGGGAGCACTGAAGCTTTCTTT
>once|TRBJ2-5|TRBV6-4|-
CASSDSQPHFRRETQYF
TGTGCCAGCAGTGACTCACAGCCGCACTTCAGACGGGAGACCCAGTACTTC
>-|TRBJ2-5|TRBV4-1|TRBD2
CASSQAVEGSGGETQYF
TGCGCCAGCAGCCAAGCCGTCGAGGGTAGCGGGGGGGAGACCCAGTACTTC
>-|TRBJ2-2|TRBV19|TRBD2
CASNLAGNTGELFF
TGTGCCAGTAACCTAGCGGGGAACACCGGGGAGCTGTTTTTT
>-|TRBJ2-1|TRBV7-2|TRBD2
CASSPTGTSGYNEQFF
TGTGCCAGCAGCCCCACCGGGACTAGCGGATACAATGAGCAGTTCTTC
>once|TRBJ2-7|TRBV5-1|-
CASSFMSETYEQYF
TGCGCCAGCAGCTTCATGAGCGAAACTTACGAGCAGTACTTC
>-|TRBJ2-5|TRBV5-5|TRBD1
CASSLGGSGTGGSETQYF
TGTGCCAGCAGCTTGGGAGGATCCGGGACAGGGGGCTCAGAGACCCAGTACTTC
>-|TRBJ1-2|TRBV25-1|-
CASSESDDFYGYTF
TGTGCCAGCAGTGAATCTGACGACTTCTATGGCTACACCTTC
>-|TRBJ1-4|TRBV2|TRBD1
CASSGRQGNNEKLFF
TGTGCCAGCAGTGGGCGACAGGGTAATAATGAAAAACTGTTTTTT
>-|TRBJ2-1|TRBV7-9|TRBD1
CASSPNRDRYNEQFF
TGTGCCAGCAGCCCTAACCGGGACAGATACAATGAGCAGTTCTTC
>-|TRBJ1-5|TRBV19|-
CASSLSGTFSNQPQHF
TGTGCCAGTAGTTTATCCGGGACATTTAGCAATCAGCCCCAGCATTTT
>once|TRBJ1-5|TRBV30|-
CAWAQTFNQPQHF
TGTGCCTGGGCCCAAACTTTCAATCAGCCCCAGCATTTT
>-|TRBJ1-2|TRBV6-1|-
CASSRGIYGYTF
TGTGCCAGCAGCAGGGGTATTTATGGCTACACCTTC